This passage covers 8 T cell receptor beta chains from one sample sequenced in a study of T cell changes during pregnancy in multiple sclerosis. Produced via immunoSEQ multiplex PCR; TCRdb's table is partial and in-frame only. The sample contains over 60,000 clones, around 96% of which appear only once. The source material was CD8+ T cells from peripheral blood mononuclear cells, sampled after pregnancy. The receptors stem from a female donor with multiple sclerosis, enrolled in a pregnancy study.

Only one count was recorded for this clone. The chain uses TRBV7-9 and TRBJ2-1, with a weak D call TRBD1 (6 bases). CDR1 and CDR2 (germline): SEHNR, FQNEAQ (reference sequence). The CDR3 consists of 12 residues. Trimming stripped 10 bases from V and 2 bases from J, with 9 bases between. The CDR3 spells CATEGAYNEQFF. In DNA, the CDR3 is TGTGCCACCGAGGGGGCCTACAATGAGCAGTTCTTC.

V usage is TRBV9 and J usage is TRBJ2-2; 9 bases align to TRBD1. The CDR3 is 16 amino acids. Germline CDR1 and CDR2: SGDLS and YYNGEE. The trim removed 4 bases at V and 7 bases at J, leaving 11 bases unmatched. The CDR3 nucleotides read TGTGCCAGCAGCCCGAGCTCCGGGACAGGGTTCGGGGAGCTGTTTTTT. Translation gives CASSPSSGTGFGELFF.

The chain combines TRBV6-6 with TRBJ2-7; 10 bases match TRBD1. Germline CDR1 MNHNY, CDR2 SVGAGI (reference sequence). The CDR3 contains 14 residues. Trimming at V came to 6 bases and at J to 5 bases, leaving 7 bases not matched to a gene. The CDR3 DNA sequence: TGTGCCAGCAGGAGAGGACAGGGGGACAACGAGCAGTACTTC. Protein product: CASRRGQGDNEQYF.

The rearrangement joins TRBV28 to TRBJ2-7; tentatively, D is TRBD2 (5 bases). The germline CDR1 and CDR2 sequences are MDHEN and SYDVKM. The V end was cut by 5 bases, the J end by 4 bases, with 15 bases between. The CDR3 has 14 residues. In DNA form, the CDR3 reads TGTGCCAGCAGTCCTGGGAGTAAAATTTACGAGCAGTACTTC. Translation gives CASSPGSKIYEQYF.

The chain has TRBV11-2 and TRBJ2-7; no reliable D call. The V gene lost 4 bases and the J gene lost 6 bases, with 10 bases spanning the gap. Germline lookup yields CDR1 SGHAT and CDR2 FQNNGV. The CDR3 has 12 residues. The CDR3 is CASSSYPLEQYF. The CDR3 DNA sequence: TGTGCCAGCAGCTCCTATCCCCTCGAGCAGTACTTC.

The chain carries TRBV2 and TRBJ1-3; 9 nucleotides align to TRBD1. Germline V gene data show CDR1 as SNHLY and CDR2 as FYNNEI. The CDR3 contains 15 residues. CDR3 DNA: TGTGCTCAGCAAGGGACAGGGACCACCTGGAACACCATATATTTT. Its protein is CAQQGTGTTWNTIYF.

The CDR3 nucleotides are TGTGCCAGCGACGCCGAATTCGGGCTAGCGGGAGGAGTAGAGACCCAGTACTTC. Amino acids: CASDAEFGLAGGVETQYF. V and J are TRBV28 and TRBJ2-5; 11 positions match TRBD2. Trimming at V came to 8 bases and at J to 4 bases, leaving 18 bases not matched to a gene. CDR1 MDHEN and CDR2 SYDVKM come from the germline V gene. The CDR3 length is 18 residues.

The CDR3 loop reads CARSLLASGNYEQYF. The CDR3 DNA reads as TGTGCCAGAAGCTTGTTGGCTAGCGGGAACTACGAGCAGTACTTC. The chain carries TRBV5-3 and TRBJ2-7; 9 positions match TRBD2. TRBV5-3 is placed among ORFs of uncertain function. The CDR3 is 15 amino acids. V gave up 1 base and J gave up 3 bases; unmatched junction bases: 5.